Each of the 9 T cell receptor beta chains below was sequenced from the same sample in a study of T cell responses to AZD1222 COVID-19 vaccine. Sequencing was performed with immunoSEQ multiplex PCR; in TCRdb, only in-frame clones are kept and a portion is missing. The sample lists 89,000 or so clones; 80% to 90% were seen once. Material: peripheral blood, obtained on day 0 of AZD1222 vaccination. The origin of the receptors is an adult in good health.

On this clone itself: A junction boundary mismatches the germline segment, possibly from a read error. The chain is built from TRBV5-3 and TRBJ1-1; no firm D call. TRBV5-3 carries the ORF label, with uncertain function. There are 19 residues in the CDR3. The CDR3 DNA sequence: TGTGCCAGAAGCCCCCGGCGGTCCACACTGCTTTCAGCTCTCACTGAAGCTTTTTTT. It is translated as CARSPRRSTLLSALTEAFF.

The CDR3 nucleotides are TGTGCCAGCAGCAGTCGGGCTAGCGGGGCGAACACCGGGGAGCTGTTTTTT. As protein: CASSSRASGANTGELFF. The chain carries TRBV7-2 and TRBJ2-2, with TRBD2 matching 9 bases. The germline CDR1 and CDR2 sequences are SGHTA and FQGNSA. This CDR3 spans 17 amino acids. Trimming at V came to 5 bases and at J to 0 bases, leaving 7 bases not matched to a gene.

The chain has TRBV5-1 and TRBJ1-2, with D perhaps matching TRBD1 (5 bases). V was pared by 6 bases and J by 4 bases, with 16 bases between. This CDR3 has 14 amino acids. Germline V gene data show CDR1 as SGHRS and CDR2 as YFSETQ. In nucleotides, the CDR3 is TGCGCCAGCACCCGGGCGGGGGAGAGCTATGGCTACACCTTC. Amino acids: CASTRAGESYGYTF.

This chain's CDR3 is CASSPPLGQPQHF. The CDR3 region has the DNA TGTGCCAGCTCACCACCACTGGGACAGCCCCAGCATTTT. The V gene is TRBV18, the J gene TRBJ1-5, with D hard to call. CDR1 and CDR2 (germline): KGHSH, LQKENI. The CDR3 consists of 13 residues. The V and J ends lost 0 bases and 7 bases respectively, with 7 bases between them.

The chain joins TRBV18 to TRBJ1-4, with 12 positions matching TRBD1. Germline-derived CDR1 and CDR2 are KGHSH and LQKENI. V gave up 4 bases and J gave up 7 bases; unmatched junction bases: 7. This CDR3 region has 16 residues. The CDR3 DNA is TGTGCCAGCTCACTCCGGGACAGGGGGCGAAGTGAAAAACTGTTTTTT. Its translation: CASSLRDRGRSEKLFF.

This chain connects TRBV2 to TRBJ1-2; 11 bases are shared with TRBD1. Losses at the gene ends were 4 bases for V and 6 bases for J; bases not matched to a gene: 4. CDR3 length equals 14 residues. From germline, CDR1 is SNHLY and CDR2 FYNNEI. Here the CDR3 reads CASSGTGGADGYTF. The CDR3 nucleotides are TGTGCCAGCAGTGGGACAGGGGGCGCGGATGGCTACACCTTC. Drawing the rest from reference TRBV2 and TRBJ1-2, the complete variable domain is EPEVTQTPSHQVTQMGQEVILRCVPISNHLYFYWYRQILGQKVEFLVSFYNNEISEKSEIFDDQFSVERPDGSNFTLKIRSTKLEDSAMYFCASSGTGGADGYTFGSGTRLTVV.

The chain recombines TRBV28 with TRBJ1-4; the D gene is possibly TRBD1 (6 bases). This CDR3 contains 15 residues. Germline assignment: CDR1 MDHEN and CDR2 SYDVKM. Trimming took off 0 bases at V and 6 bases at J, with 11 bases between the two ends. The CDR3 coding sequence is TGTGCCAGCAGTTTATGGGGGGGCGCAGATGAAAAACTGTTTTTT. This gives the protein CASSLWGGADEKLFF.

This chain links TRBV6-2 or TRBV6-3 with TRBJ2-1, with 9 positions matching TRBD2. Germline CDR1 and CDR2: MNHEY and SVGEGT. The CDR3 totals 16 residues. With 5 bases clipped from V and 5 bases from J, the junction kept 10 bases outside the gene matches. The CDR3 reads CASSPRTSAINNEQFF. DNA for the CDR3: TGTGCCAGCAGTCCCAGGACTAGCGCTATCAACAATGAGCAGTTCTTC.

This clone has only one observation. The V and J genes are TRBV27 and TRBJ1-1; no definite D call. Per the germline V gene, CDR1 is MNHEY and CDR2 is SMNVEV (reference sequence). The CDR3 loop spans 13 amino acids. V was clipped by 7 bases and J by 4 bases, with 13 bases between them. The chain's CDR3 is CASNDPGRTEAFF. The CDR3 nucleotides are TGTGCCAGCAACGATCCGGGTCGCACTGAAGCTTTCTTT.